Shown below are 4 T cell receptor beta chains from a single sample sequenced in a study of tissue T cells after allogeneic stem cell transplantation. The repertoire was sequenced with immunoSEQ multiplex PCR; TCRdb's copy has only in-frame clones and lacks some. The repertoire holds approximately 7,300 clones, with about 50% as singletons. As for time point: mouse harvest day 7 after allogeneic transplant. The graft held 10^6 splenic CD5+ T cells and 10^7 T-cell-depleted bone marrow cells. Specimen: lymph node tissue. The source is a female BALB/c mouse given C57BL/6 T cells with graft-versus-host disease after an allogeneic hematopoietic cell transplant.

Concerning this clone: Genes and germline are mouse. The read ends 1 residue before the CDR3 terminus; that terminus is restored from the germline J gene. This sequence joins TRBV5 and TRBJ2-2, with D tentatively TRBD1 (6 bases). Deletions cut 1 base from V and 0 bases from J, with 9 bases between. The CDR3 extends over 16 amino acids. Per germline, CDR1 LGHNA and CDR2 YNLKQL (reference sequence). The CDR3 here is CASSQASGANTGQLYF. The DNA read from the CDR3 is TGTGCCAGCAGCCAAGCGTCAGGGGCAAACACCGGGCAGCTCTAC.

Remarks on this clone: Genes here carry mouse names. The read ends 1 residue shy of where the CDR3 ends; the end is completed using the germline J gene. The chain has TRBV24 and TRBJ2-3, with 9 positions matching TRBD2. With V trimmed by 5 bases and J by 2 bases, 8 bases remained unmatched. Germline lookup yields CDR1 KGHTA and CDR2 FRNEEI. The CDR3 consists of 16 residues. CDR3 sequence reads: CASSSWGGQAAETLYF. The CDR3 bases that were read are TGTGCCAGCAGTTCCTGGGGGGGGCAGGCTGCAGAAACGCTGTAT.

As concerns this clone: The gene names given are mouse names. The sequence runs out 1 residue before the end of the CDR3; the remainder is reconstructed from the germline J gene. The chain carries TRBV13-2 and TRBJ2-3, with TRBD2 identical over 8 bases. The CDR3 consists of 15 residues. Germline-derived CDR1 and CDR2 are NNHNN and SYGAGS (reference sequence). V shed 4 bases and J 2 bases; nucleotides not matched to a gene: 6. CDR3 bases read: TGTGCCAGCGGTATGCGAGGGGGGGCTGCAGAAACGCTGTAT. This codes for CASGMRGGAAETLY. The whole CDR3 reads CASGMRGGAAETLYF.

For this clone: Germline and genes here are mouse. Read coverage stops 1 residue before the CDR3 terminus; the germline J gene supplies the remainder. This chain joins TRBV3 and TRBJ2-4, with D unresolved. V was trimmed by 3 bases and J by 2 bases, leaving 6 bases between them. CDR1 and CDR2 from the germline V gene are SNHLY and FYNGKV (reference sequence). The CDR3 has 13 amino acids. CDR3: CASSFNNQNTLYF. The DNA read from the CDR3 is TGTGCCAGCAGCTTTAACAATCAAAACACCTTGTAC.